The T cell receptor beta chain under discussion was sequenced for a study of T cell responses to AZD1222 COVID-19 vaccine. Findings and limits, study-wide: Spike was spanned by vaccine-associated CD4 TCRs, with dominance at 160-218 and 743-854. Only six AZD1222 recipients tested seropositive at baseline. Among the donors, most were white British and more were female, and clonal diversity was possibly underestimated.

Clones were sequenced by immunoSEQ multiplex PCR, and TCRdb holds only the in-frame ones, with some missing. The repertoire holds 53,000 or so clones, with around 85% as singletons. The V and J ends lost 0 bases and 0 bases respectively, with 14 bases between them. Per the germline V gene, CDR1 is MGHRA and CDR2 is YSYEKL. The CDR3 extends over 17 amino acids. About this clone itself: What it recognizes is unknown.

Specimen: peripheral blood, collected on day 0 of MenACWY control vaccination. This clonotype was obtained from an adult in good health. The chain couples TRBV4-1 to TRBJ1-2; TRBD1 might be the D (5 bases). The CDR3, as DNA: TGCGCCAGCAGCCAAGATGGGGGACCTCAGTCTAACTATGGCTACACCTTC. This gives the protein CASSQDGGPQSNYGYTF.